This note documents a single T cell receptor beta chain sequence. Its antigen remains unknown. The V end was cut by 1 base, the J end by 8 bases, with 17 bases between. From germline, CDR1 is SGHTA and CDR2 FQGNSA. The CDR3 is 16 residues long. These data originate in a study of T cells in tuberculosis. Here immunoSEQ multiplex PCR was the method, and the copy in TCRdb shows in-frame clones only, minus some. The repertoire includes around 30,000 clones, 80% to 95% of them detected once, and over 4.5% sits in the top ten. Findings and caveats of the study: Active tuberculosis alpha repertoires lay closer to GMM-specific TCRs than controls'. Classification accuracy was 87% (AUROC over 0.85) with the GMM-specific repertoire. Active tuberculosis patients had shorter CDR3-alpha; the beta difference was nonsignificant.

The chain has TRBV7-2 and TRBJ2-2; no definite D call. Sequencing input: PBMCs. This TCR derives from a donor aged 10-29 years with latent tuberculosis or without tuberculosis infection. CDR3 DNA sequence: TGTGCCAGCAGCTTAGTTCTTAGACATTCCCCGGGGGAGCTGTTTTTT. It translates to CASSLVLRHSPGELFF.